One T cell receptor beta chain is described in this entry. There are many counts of this clonotype. The target of this receptor is not known. No per-base quality is available; no much larger clone lies one base away. These data are taken from a study of naive and memory T cell subsets (dated by TCRdb to about 2017). For the wider study: The figure summarizing the skin biopsy and whole blood samples listed roughly ten blood donors, 7 tuberculin skin test biopsies and 3 saline control biopsies. PCR2 was typically run as a SYBR Green qPCR and stopped at a set threshold, although low-input samples could use end-point PCR of around 6 cycles instead. Broader findings and caveats from the paper: The RNA-based method was acknowledged to be potentially sensitive to changes in TCR transcripts with T cell activation and differentiation.

The library was built by means of 5' RACE. For the blood and skin samples, TCR RNA was reverse transcribed with SuperScript IV using primers for the alpha and beta constant regions. The ligated cDNA was amplified in four rounds of PCR with nested alpha and beta constant region primers together with the SP2 primer. An oligonucleotide carrying the Illumina SP2 primer and a UMI was ligated to the cDNA 3' end using T4 RNA ligase 1. The 12-nucleotide UMI was composed of two random hexamers separated by an eight-base spacer, which was included to prevent hairpin formation. From the second PCR onward, TCR alpha and beta chain libraries were processed separately, and dual indexing was applied for multiplexing. After pooling, the indexed libraries were analyzed by capillary electrophoresis and sequenced on either an Illumina MiSeq or NextSeq. Libraries were spiked with PhiX DNA at about 5-7.5% so that base diversity was increased and cluster recognition was improved. As for the original processing: Demultiplexor extracted UMIs from read 2, combined them with read 1 TCR sequence, and split reads by sample indices. Decombinator identified V and J genes and V-J junctions, assigning each TCR a five-part identifier including V and J deletions. Collapsinator used UMIs to correct sequencing errors and PCR amplification heterogeneity, producing a UMI-based abundance for each TCR. Identifiers were converted to nucleotide sequence by CDR3Translator and translated to amino acids, and CDR3 regions were extracted on the basis of terminal motifs. Error-corrected counts of alpha and beta TCRs from blood and skin were compared after being normalized to the amount of input RNA. TCRdb handled the public reads itself, with Q25 trimming in fastp and clone calling in MiXCR, and kept productive beta chains. Merged by CDR3 protein, the rows form single entries marked with the most common genes and DNA. What appears here as the V and J calls and clone size reflects TCRdb's work, not the paper's. The sample table shows over 20,000 distinct CDR3 sequences, and approximately 22% are seen once. Jointly, the top ten make up around 1.8% of the sample.

Including the terminal cysteine and phenylalanine, the CDR3 comprises 12 residues. The entry retains the CDR3 DNA only, 36 bases that are in frame from base 1. The germline ends are 8 bases apart after V is trimmed by 1 base and J by 7 bases. Based on the germline V gene (reference sequence), the CDR1 and CDR2 sequences are DFQATT and SNEGSKA. For whole blood analysis, less than 3 ml of peripheral blood was collected from healthy adult volunteers into Tempus tubes, and RNA was extracted following the manufacturer's instructions. A robust, sensitive protocol for the amplification, sequencing and analysis of TCRs was described in the study, in which 3' ligation of a UMI-containing oligonucleotide to TCR cDNA was used. Total RNA, without cell sorting, was DNase treated with RQ1 DNase before reverse transcription, targeting about 1 to 1,100 ng input. Libraries were prepared from skin biopsies and whole blood to test how robust the pipeline was in samples where T cells are a minority population.

The TCR originated in a female donor in good health. This receptor chain uses TRBV20-1 and TRBJ2-1; no confident D gene assignment can be made. The CDR3 is CSARVVGNEQFF. Here is the DNA: TGCAGTGCTAGAGTTGTCGGTAATGAGCAGTTCTTC.